The clone carrying this T cell receptor (beta chain) was recorded only once. The sample comes from a study of CD8 T cells in Susac syndrome. With random hexamers, about 0.5 to 1 ug RNA was reverse transcribed. A multiplex approach, immunoSEQ multiplex PCR, amplified TCR beta CDR3 across 54 Vbeta and 13 Jbeta. TCRdb reprocessed the immunoSEQ multiplex PCR reads via MiXCR and lists one record per CDR3 protein. The sample carries about 180,000 distinct CDR3 sequences, around 94% recorded once. The recently defined diagnostic criteria for definite or probable disease were met by the Susac syndrome patients. Both CD4+ and CD8+ T cells were negatively isolated, and TEMRA cells underwent FACS enrichment. The germline gives CDR1 LGHNT, CDR2 FRNRAP. This CDR3 comprises 14 residues. Deletions cut 3 bases from V and 5 bases from J, with 13 bases between.

This TCR was sampled from a human donor with Susac syndrome. Sequenced sample: CD4+ T cells from PBMCs. This chain links TRBV12-5 with TRBJ2-5, with D perhaps matching TRBD2 (7 bases). CDR3 amino acids: CASGLGGASETQYF. The CDR3 coding sequence is TGTGCTAGTGGTTTAGGGGGGGCCTCGGAGACCCAGTACTTC.